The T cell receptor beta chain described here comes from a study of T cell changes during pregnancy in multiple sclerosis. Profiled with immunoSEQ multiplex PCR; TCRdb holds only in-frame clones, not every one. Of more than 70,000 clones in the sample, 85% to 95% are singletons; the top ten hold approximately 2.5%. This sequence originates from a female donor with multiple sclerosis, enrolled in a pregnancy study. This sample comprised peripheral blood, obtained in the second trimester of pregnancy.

The CDR3 sequence: CSVGGGNTEAFF. The CDR3 DNA reads TGCAGCGTCGGAGGAGGTAACACTGAAGCTTTCTTT. This chain links TRBV29-1 with TRBJ1-1; D not resolved. With 6 bases removed from V and 2 bases from J, the gap between germline ends came to 10 bases. In germline, CDR1 is SQVTM, CDR2 ANQGSEA. This CDR3 is built from 12 residues.